The sequence of this TCR beta chain was determined in a study of identical twins. TCRdb itself ran the 5' RACE reads through MiXCR, one entry per CDR3 protein. In the table there are hundreds of thousands of distinct CDR3 sequences, 21% of which are singletons. Study outcomes and limitations: The more abundant beta clonotypes in cord blood had fewer insertions, and memory repertoires did not show this.

The CDR3 sequence is 13 residues long. Germline V lookup: CDR1 MNHEY, CDR2 SMNVEV (reference sequence). The junction had 3 bases not matched to a gene; V was cut back by 5 bases and J by 5 bases. On this clonotype: The antigen is not known.

The same sample was also studied in work on T cells expressing NK-cell markers. From that report: Clarity on HCMV specificity was lacking for the expanded NKG2C+ T cell clones.

This TCR came from a woman younger than 30 in good health. The chain uses TRBV27 and TRBJ2-3; 8 bases fit TRBD1. The sequencing sample was made of PBMCs. This CDR3 is CASSHDRGDTQYF. The CDR3 nucleotides are TGTGCCAGCAGTCATGACAGGGGAGATACGCAGTATTTT.